This passage covers 28 T cell receptor beta chains from one sample sequenced in a study of blood T cell repertoires in COVID-19. The protocol was immunoSEQ multiplex PCR, while the TCRdb copy is restricted to in-frame clones and leaves out a portion. The sample includes roughly 700,000 clones, over 80% seen only once; the top ten take about 0.24%. The sample consisted of peripheral blood. These receptors were taken from a woman between 18 and 30 years old with acute or convalescent COVID-19.

The chain combines TRBV25-1 with TRBJ1-5; perhaps TRBD1 as D (6 bases). The germline V gene encodes CDR1 MGHDK and CDR2 SYGVNS. The CDR3 totals 15 residues. The V end was cut by 1 base, the J end by 4 bases, with 11 bases between. The CDR3 region is CASSESDRVNQPQHF. The CDR3 DNA is TGTGCCAGCAGTGAATCGGACAGAGTGAATCAGCCCCAGCATTTT.

The rearrangement joins TRBV2 to TRBJ1-5; TRBD1 aligns across 7 bases. Losses at the gene ends were 7 bases for V and 2 bases for J; bases not matched to a gene: 11. From germline, CDR1 is SNHLY and CDR2 FYNNEI. The CDR3 is 16 amino acids. For the CDR3, the DNA is TGTGCCAGCACTCCGACAGGGAGAGTCGGCAATCAGCCCCAGCATTTT. Its translation: CASTPTGRVGNQPQHF.

The chain joins TRBV24-1 to TRBJ1-2, with a tentative D call TRBD1 (5 bases). CDR1 is KGHDR, CDR2 SFDVKD, per germline. V was trimmed by 3 bases and J by 5 bases, leaving 18 bases between them. The CDR3 extends over 16 amino acids. The CDR3 nucleotides are TGTGCCACCAGTGATGGCGGGACGGAAACTCTATATGGCTACACCTTC. Its protein is CATSDGGTETLYGYTF.

The V gene is TRBV9, the J gene TRBJ2-6, with D maybe TRBD2 (5 bases). CDR3 size: 16 residues. The V end was cut by 4 bases, the J end by 4 bases, with 15 bases between. The germline V gene has CDR1 SGDLS and CDR2 YYNGEE. The CDR3 reads CASSSFVREGANVLTF. Written as DNA, the CDR3 is TGTGCCAGCAGCTCCTTCGTCCGGGAAGGGGCCAACGTCCTGACTTTC.

This clone has only one observation. The chain uses TRBV6-5 and TRBJ1-3; 7 nucleotides agree with TRBD1. This CDR3 is 15 amino acids long. Germline loops: CDR1 MNHEY, CDR2 SVGAGI. V was clipped by 6 bases and J by 4 bases; unmatched bases: 9. The CDR3 protein is CASRGKGARGNTIYF. The DNA of the CDR3 is TGTGCCAGCAGGGGAAAGGGGGCGCGGGGAAACACCATATATTTT.

This chain uses TRBV28 with TRBJ1-2, with 8 bases identical to TRBD1. The CDR3 is 15 residues long. V trimming: 5 bases; J trimming: 14 bases; junction bases outside the gene matches: 19. Per the germline V gene, CDR1 is MDHEN and CDR2 is SYDVKM. CDR3 protein: CASSLTVDRGGIITF. CDR3 coding DNA: TGTGCCAGCAGTCTTACGGTTGACAGGGGTGGAATTATTACCTTC.

The V gene is TRBV12-3 or TRBV12-4, the J gene TRBJ2-5; D might be TRBD2 (6 bases). V was clipped by 5 bases and J by 0 bases, with 7 bases between them. The CDR3 has 13 residues. CDR3 region: CASSRGNQETQYF. The CDR3 nucleotides read TGTGCCAGCAGTCGGGGGAACCAAGAGACCCAGTACTTC.

The chain has TRBV2 and TRBJ2-7; 9 bases map to TRBD1. Per the germline V gene, CDR1 is SNHLY and CDR2 is FYNNEI. The V and J ends lost 2 bases and 4 bases, in that order; junction bases with no gene match: 9. The CDR3 length is 16 residues. The CDR3 coding sequence is TGTGCCAGCAGTGAATACTTCGGCGGGACAGGGTACGAGCAGTACTTC. Translation gives CASSEYFGGTGYEQYF. The whole variable domain, filled in from reference TRBV2 and TRBJ2-7, reads EPEVTQTPSHQVTQMGQEVILRCVPISNHLYFYWYRQILGQKVEFLVSFYNNEISEKSEIFDDQFSVERPDGSNFTLKIRSTKLEDSAMYFCASSEYFGGTGYEQYFGPGTRLTVT.

Only a few counts were recorded for this clone. The rearrangement links TRBV6-1 to TRBJ1-2; no clear D gene. Germline V gene data show CDR1 as MNHNS and CDR2 as SASEGT. V was pared by 1 base and J by 5 bases, with 14 bases between. The CDR3 runs 15 residues. The CDR3 nucleotides are TGTGCCAGCAGTGAAGAACCGGGTGGGTCTTATGGCTACACCTTC. It yields the protein CASSEEPGGSYGYTF.

The V gene is TRBV6-6, the J gene TRBJ2-5; possibly TRBD2 for D (7 bases). The CDR3 runs to 16 residues. Germline CDR1 and CDR2: MNHNY and SVGAGI (reference sequence). V was trimmed by 1 base and J by 2 bases, leaving 14 bases between them. CDR3 in amino acids: CASSYYKGGNQETQYF. The DNA for the CDR3 is TGTGCCAGCAGTTACTATAAGGGGGGGAATCAAGAGACCCAGTACTTC.

The V and J genes are TRBV30 and TRBJ2-6; D gene uncertain. The CDR3 sequence is 16 residues long. Germline CDR1 GTSNPN, CDR2 SVGIG (reference sequence). V was trimmed by 1 base and J by 0 bases, leaving 10 bases between them. The CDR3 DNA reads as TGTGCCTGGAGTGAAACAGCTGCCTCTGGGGCCAACGTCCTGACTTTC. It specifies CAWSETAASGANVLTF.

V usage is TRBV19 and J usage is TRBJ1-5; 7 nucleotides agree with TRBD1. Trimming at V came to 4 bases and at J to 6 bases, leaving 12 bases not matched to a gene. CDR1 LNHDA and CDR2 SQIVND come from the germline V gene (reference sequence). The CDR3 loop spans 16 amino acids. The CDR3 bases are TGTGCCAGTAGTAGGGGAACACAGGGGTTAGGTCAGCCCCAGCATTTT. Protein product: CASSRGTQGLGQPQHF.

The chain has TRBV19 and TRBJ2-5; 9 positions agree with TRBD1. Trimming removed 3 bases from V and 5 bases from J; junction bases left unmatched: 10. This CDR3 has 16 residues. The germline V gene encodes CDR1 LNHDA and CDR2 SQIVND (reference sequence). The CDR3 region has the DNA TGTGCCAGTAGTATGCCTACGACAGGGGGGCAGGAGACCCAGTACTTC. Translating gives CASSMPTTGGQETQYF.

J is TRBJ1-1 and V is TRBV6-5; D not certain. CDR3 length: 14 amino acids. From germline, CDR1 is MNHEY and CDR2 SVGAGI. V shed 6 bases and J shed 7 bases, with 18 bases lying between them. The chain's CDR3 is CASSAHGERGEAFF. The CDR3 nucleotides are TGTGCCAGCAGCGCCCACGGGGAGCGGGGTGAAGCTTTCTTT.

This clone has only one observation. The chain is built from TRBV19 and TRBJ1-1; D is uncertain. The V end was cut by 1 base, the J end by 1 base, with 7 bases between. The CDR3 consists of 14 residues. Per germline, CDR1 LNHDA and CDR2 SQIVND (reference sequence). CDR3 residues: CASSIGLSNTEAFF. CDR3 DNA sequence: TGTGCCAGTAGTATAGGACTTTCGAACACTGAAGCTTTCTTT.

The chain carries TRBV13 and TRBJ1-1; possibly TRBD1 for D (6 bases). The germline V gene encodes CDR1 PRHDT and CDR2 FYEKMQ (reference sequence). The CDR3 contains 16 residues. V gave up 0 bases and J gave up 1 base, with 12 bases separating them. CDR3 region: CASSLGRGQSNTEAFF. For the CDR3, the DNA is TGTGCCAGCAGCTTAGGAAGGGGACAATCGAACACTGAAGCTTTCTTT. Full variable domain (remainder filled in from reference TRBV13 and TRBJ1-1): AAGVIQSPRHLIKEKRETATLKCYPIPRHDTVYWYQQGPGQDPQFLISFYEKMQSDKGSIPDRFSAQQFSDYHSELNMSSLELGDSALYFCASSLGRGQSNTEAFFGQGTRLTVV.

This clone was seen just once. This sequence joins TRBV27 and TRBJ1-2; 12 bases are a match to TRBD1. Germline V gene data show CDR1 as MNHEY and CDR2 as SMNVEV (reference sequence). This CDR3 comprises 13 residues. The V gene end was trimmed by 8 bases and the J gene end by 6 bases; junction bases not matched to a gene: 4. Here the CDR3 DNA reads TGTGCCAGCGGGGACAGGGGGCGCGATGGCTACACCTTC. This encodes CASGDRGRDGYTF.

The chain links TRBV21-1 to TRBJ2-5; the DNA was not compared with TRBD2, the D call given in the table. TRBV21-1 has pseudogene status. The CDR3 extends over 15 amino acids. As DNA, the CDR3 is TGTGCCAGCAGCAAAGCGCTTCAGACTCAAGAGACCCAGTACTTC. Translating gives CASSKALQTQETQYF.

Points on this clone: The sample contains more than one DNA sequence encoding this CDR3. V gene TRBV5-1 combines with J gene TRBJ2-5; D is possibly TRBD2 (7 bases). This CDR3 comprises 13 residues. Germline CDR1 SGHRS, CDR2 YFSETQ. V was shortened by 4 bases and J by 4 bases, with 11 bases between the two germline ends. CDR3 DNA: TGCGCCAGCAGCCTGGGAGGGGGAGAGACCCAGTACTTC. Protein sequence: CASSLGGGETQYF. Filled out from reference TRBV5-1 and TRBJ2-5, the complete variable domain reads KAGVTQTPRYLIKTRGQQVTLSCSPISGHRSVSWYQQTPGQGLQFLFEYFSETQRNKGNFPGRFSGRQFSNSRSEMNVSTLELGDSALYLCASSLGGGETQYFGPGTRLLVL.

The chain uses TRBV18 and TRBJ1-4; maybe TRBD1 (5 bases). The V gene lost 6 bases and the J gene lost 4 bases, with 15 bases spanning the gap. The CDR3 runs 15 residues. Looked up from germline, CDR1 is KGHSH and CDR2 is LQKENI. The CDR3 bases are TGTGCCAGCTCTCGAACAGGACCTGATAATGAAAAACTGTTTTTT. It encodes CASSRTGPDNEKLFF.

The V gene is TRBV5-1, the J gene TRBJ2-5; 12 bases align to TRBD2. This CDR3 contains 15 residues. The ends lost 4 bases at V and 8 bases at J; junction bases unmatched: 9. CDR1 and CDR2 from the germline V gene are SGHRS and YFSETQ. As DNA, the CDR3 is TGCGCCAGCAGCCCATTGACTAGCGGGGGATCAACCCAGTACTTC. It yields the protein CASSPLTSGGSTQYF.

This clone was counted once. The chain links TRBV5-5 to TRBJ2-6; TRBD1 might be the D (6 bases). CDR3 length: 19 residues. The V end was cut by 0 bases, the J end by 0 bases, with 16 bases between. Germline CDR1 reads SGHKS; CDR2 reads YYEKEE (reference sequence). This CDR3 reads CASSLAGNREHSGANVLTF. In DNA form, the CDR3 reads TGTGCCAGCAGCTTGGCCGGGAACAGGGAGCACTCTGGGGCCAACGTCCTGACTTTC.

CDR3 sequence: CASSTRDRVWTEAFF. CDR3 coding DNA: TGTGCCAGTAGTACACGGGACAGGGTATGGACTGAAGCTTTCTTT. The chain carries TRBV19 and TRBJ1-1; 9 nucleotides match TRBD1. Looked up from germline, CDR1 is LNHDA and CDR2 is SQIVND (reference sequence). With 4 bases clipped from V and 5 bases from J, the junction kept 8 bases outside the gene matches. The CDR3 has 15 residues.

This clone has a single count. V is TRBV5-1 and J is TRBJ2-1; 12 bases fit TRBD2. V was clipped by 0 bases and J by 4 bases; unmatched bases: 2. In germline, CDR1 is SGHRS, CDR2 YFSETQ. The CDR3 has 16 residues. The CDR3 is CASSLGTSGGYNEQFF. The CDR3 coding sequence is TGCGCCAGCAGCTTGGGAACTAGCGGGGGGTACAATGAGCAGTTCTTC.

The chain recombines TRBV6-5 with TRBJ2-1; tentatively, D is TRBD1 (5 bases). The CDR3 extends over 15 amino acids. Germline loops: CDR1 MNHEY, CDR2 SVGAGI. Trimming cost V 2 bases and J 7 bases, with 15 bases left between them. This chain's CDR3 is CASSYPRRGTNEQFF. In DNA form, the CDR3 reads TGTGCCAGCAGTTACCCTCGAAGGGGAACAAATGAGCAGTTCTTC.

V usage is TRBV6-2 or TRBV6-3 and J usage is TRBJ1-6, with D uncertain. V lost 6 bases and J lost 7, with 16 bases in between. Per the germline V gene, CDR1 is MNHEY and CDR2 is SVGEGT. The CDR3 has 15 amino acids. The CDR3 is CASRPWEALNSPLHF. In nucleotides, the CDR3 is TGTGCCAGCAGGCCTTGGGAGGCTCTGAATTCACCCCTCCACTTT.

The V and J genes are TRBV10-3 and TRBJ2-3; 7 bases line up with TRBD1. The CDR3 length is 14 residues. Trimming at V came to 11 bases and at J to 0 bases, leaving 8 bases not matched to a gene. Germline CDR1 and CDR2: ENHRY and SYGVKD. CDR3 coding DNA: TGTGCCTTCCGAACAGGGGCTAGCACAGATACGCAGTATTTT. Translating it yields CAFRTGASTDTQYF.

The V call is TRBV3-1 (or the pseudogene TRBV3-2), the J call TRBJ1-1, with D perhaps matching TRBD1 (5 bases). CDR3 length: 16 amino acids. V lost 1 base to trimming and J lost 1 base, with 13 bases between them. Germline V gene sequence: CDR1 LGHDT, CDR2 YNNKEL (reference sequence). Here the CDR3 reads CASSQVQGLRNTEAFF. Written as DNA, the CDR3 is TGTGCCAGCAGCCAAGTCCAGGGCCTTCGGAACACTGAAGCTTTCTTT.